This T cell receptor beta chain is from a study of blood T cells in healthy people across ages. Overall study findings and caveats: Estimated diversity that came from one million T cells was considered an underestimate. Per million T cells, TCR beta diversity dropped roughly linearly as age increased. Long-lived donors exceeded aged donors in naive CD4+ cells and diversity.

Sample-barcoded 5' priming and a J-beta primer mix drove a second PCR of 7 to 11 cycles. TCRdb recomputed calls from the 5' RACE reads with MiXCR, one row per CDR3 protein. The table includes roughly 930,000 distinct CDR3 sequences, 45% to 50% detected once. This clonotype was found a few times. What it binds is unknown. In each sample, at least 7 million PBMCs were isolated. V lost 6 bases to trimming and J lost 4 bases, with 10 bases between them. The CDR3 consists of 12 residues. CDR1 and CDR2 (germline): MNHEY, SVGEGT. The sequence came from a man aged 25-45 years in good health. What was sequenced was blood. The chain is built from TRBV6-2 or TRBV6-3 and TRBJ2-7; no clear D. CDR3 protein: CASRYMQYEQYF. The CDR3 bases are TGTGCCAGCAGGTACATGCAGTACGAGCAGTACTTC.